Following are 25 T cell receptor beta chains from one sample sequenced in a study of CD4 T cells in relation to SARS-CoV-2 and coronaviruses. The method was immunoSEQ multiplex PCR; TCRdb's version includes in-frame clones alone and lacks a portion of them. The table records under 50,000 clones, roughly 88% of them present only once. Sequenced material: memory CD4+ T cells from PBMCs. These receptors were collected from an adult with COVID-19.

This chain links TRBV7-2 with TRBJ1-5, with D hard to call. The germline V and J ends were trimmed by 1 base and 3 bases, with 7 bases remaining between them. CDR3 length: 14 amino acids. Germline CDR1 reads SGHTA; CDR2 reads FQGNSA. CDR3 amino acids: CASSLDVPNQPQHF. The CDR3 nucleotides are TGTGCCAGCAGCTTAGATGTCCCCAATCAGCCCCAGCATTTT.

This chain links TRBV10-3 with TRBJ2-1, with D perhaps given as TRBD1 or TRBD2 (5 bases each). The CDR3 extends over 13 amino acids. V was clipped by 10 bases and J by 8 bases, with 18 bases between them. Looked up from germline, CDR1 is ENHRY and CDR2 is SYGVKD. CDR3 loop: CATLGASGYEQFF. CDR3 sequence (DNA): TGTGCCACCCTGGGAGCATCAGGGTATGAGCAGTTCTTC.

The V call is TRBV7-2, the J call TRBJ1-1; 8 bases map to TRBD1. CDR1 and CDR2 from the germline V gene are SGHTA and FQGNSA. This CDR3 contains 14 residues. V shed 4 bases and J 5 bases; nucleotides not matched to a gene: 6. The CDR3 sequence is CASSSQGAGTEAFF. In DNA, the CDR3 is TGTGCCAGCAGCTCCCAGGGGGCCGGGACTGAAGCTTTCTTT.

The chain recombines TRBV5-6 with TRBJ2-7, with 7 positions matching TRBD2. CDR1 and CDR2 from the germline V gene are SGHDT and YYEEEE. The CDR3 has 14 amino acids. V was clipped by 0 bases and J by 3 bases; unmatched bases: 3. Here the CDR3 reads CASSLVGGYYEQYF. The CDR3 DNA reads TGTGCCAGCAGCTTGGTGGGGGGGTACTACGAGCAGTACTTC.

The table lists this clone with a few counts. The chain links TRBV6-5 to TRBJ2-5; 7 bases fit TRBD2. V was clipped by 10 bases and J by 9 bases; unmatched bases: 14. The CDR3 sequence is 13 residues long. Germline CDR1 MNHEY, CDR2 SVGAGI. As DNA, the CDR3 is TGTGCCACCGAGGGACTCGCTGGGGGGGCCCAGTACTTC. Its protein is CATEGLAGGAQYF.

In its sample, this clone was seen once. The DNA of the CDR3 is TGTGCCAGCAGCCGAGAACCCTATGGCTACACCTTC. Translated, it gives CASSREPYGYTF. The V and J genes are TRBV11-3 and TRBJ1-2; no clear D gene. Trimming removed 5 bases from V and 4 bases from J, with 8 bases in between. The CDR3 is made up of 12 amino acids. The germline gives CDR1 SGHNT, CDR2 YENEEA.

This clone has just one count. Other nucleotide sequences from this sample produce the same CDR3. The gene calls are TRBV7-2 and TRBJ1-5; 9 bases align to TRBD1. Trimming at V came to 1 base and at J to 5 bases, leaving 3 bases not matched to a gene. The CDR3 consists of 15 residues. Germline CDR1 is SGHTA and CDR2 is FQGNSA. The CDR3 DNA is TGTGCCAGCAGCTTAGACAGGGGGCAGGATCAGCCCCAGCATTTT. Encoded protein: CASSLDRGQDQPQHF.

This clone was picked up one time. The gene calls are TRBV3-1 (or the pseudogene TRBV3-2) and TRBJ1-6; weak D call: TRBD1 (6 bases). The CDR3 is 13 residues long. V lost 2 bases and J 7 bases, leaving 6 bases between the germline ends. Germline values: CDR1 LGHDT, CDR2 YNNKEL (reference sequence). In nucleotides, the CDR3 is TGTGCCAGCAGCCAAAGGGGGAATTCACCCCTCCACTTT. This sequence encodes CASSQRGNSPLHF.

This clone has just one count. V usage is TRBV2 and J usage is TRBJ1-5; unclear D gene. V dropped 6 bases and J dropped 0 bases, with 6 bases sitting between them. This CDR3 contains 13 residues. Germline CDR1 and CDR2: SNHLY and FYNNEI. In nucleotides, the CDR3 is TGTGCCAGCAGGACCCGTAGCAATCAGCCCCAGCATTTT. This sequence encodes CASRTRSNQPQHF.

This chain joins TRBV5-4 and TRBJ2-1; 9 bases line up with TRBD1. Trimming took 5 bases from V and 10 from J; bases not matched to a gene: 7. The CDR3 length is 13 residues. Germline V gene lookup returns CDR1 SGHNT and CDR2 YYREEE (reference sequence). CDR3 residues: CASSWTGAREQFF. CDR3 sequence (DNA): TGTGCCAGCAGTTGGACAGGGGCGCGCGAGCAGTTCTTC.

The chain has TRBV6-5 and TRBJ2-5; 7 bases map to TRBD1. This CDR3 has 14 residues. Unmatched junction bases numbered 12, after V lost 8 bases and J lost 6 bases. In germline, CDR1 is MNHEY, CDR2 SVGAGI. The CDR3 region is CASAVRQGRKTQYF. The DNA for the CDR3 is TGTGCCAGCGCAGTGAGACAGGGTAGAAAGACCCAGTACTTC.

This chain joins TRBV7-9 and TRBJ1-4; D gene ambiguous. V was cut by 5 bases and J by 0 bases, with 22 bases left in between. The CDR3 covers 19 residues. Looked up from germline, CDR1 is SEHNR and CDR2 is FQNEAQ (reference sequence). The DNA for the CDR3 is TGTGCCAGCAGCCCCTCGGACGGGAGCGGGTGGGCAACTAATGAAAAACTGTTTTTT. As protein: CASSPSDGSGWATNEKLFF.

The CDR3 sequence is CASSLLGQGAEDTQYF. CDR3 nucleotide sequence: TGTGCCAGCAGCCTACTGGGGCAGGGGGCTGAAGATACGCAGTATTTT. This chain uses TRBV3-1 (or the pseudogene TRBV3-2) with TRBJ2-3, with 8 bases that match TRBD1. The J segment lost 5 bases and the V segment lost 4 bases, leaving 11 bases of the junction unmatched. Germline V gene data show CDR1 as LGHDT and CDR2 as YNNKEL (reference sequence). This CDR3 contains 16 residues.

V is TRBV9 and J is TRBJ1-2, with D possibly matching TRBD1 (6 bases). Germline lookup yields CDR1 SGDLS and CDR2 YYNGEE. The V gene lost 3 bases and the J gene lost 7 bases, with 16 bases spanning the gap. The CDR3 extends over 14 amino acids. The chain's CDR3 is CASSGGGTRSGYTF. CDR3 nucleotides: TGTGCCAGCAGCGGGGGGGGGACAAGGTCTGGCTACACCTTC.

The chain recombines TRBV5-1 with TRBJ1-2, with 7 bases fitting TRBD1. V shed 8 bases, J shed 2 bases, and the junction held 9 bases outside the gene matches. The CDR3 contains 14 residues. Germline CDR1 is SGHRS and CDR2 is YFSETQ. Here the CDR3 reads CASGPTGQNYGYTF. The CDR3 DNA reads TGCGCCAGTGGCCCTACGGGACAGAACTATGGCTACACCTTC.

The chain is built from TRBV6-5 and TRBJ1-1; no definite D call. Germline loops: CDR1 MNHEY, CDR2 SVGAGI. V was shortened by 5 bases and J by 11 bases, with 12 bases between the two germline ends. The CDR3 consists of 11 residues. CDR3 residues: CASSTQREAFF. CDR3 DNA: TGTGCCAGCAGTACCCAACGAGAGGCTTTCTTT.

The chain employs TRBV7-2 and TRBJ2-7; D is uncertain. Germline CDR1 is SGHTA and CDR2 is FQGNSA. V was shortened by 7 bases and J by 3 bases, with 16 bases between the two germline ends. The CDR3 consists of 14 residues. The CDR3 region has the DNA TGTGCCAGCAAACTAAGGTCGAGTATCTACGAGCAGTACTTC. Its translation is CASKLRSSIYEQYF.

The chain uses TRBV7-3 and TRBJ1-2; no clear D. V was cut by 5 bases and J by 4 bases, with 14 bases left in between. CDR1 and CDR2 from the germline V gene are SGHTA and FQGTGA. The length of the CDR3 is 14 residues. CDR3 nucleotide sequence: TGTGCCAGCAGCCAAAGGCCGGGCCGCTATGGCTACACCTTC. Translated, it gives CASSQRPGRYGYTF.

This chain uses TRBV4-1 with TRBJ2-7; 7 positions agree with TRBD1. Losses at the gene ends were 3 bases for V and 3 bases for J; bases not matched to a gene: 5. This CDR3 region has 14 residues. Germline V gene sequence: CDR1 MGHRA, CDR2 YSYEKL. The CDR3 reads CASSQEDRDYEQYF. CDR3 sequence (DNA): TGCGCCAGCAGCCAGGAAGACAGGGACTACGAGCAGTACTTC.

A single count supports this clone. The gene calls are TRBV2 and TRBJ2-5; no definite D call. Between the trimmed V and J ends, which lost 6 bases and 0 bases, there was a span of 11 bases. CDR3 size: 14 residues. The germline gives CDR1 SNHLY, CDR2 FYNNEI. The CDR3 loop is CASSQWNYQETQYF. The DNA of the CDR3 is TGTGCCAGCAGCCAATGGAACTACCAAGAGACCCAGTACTTC.

The CDR3 nucleotides read TGTGCCAGCAGTGATCGACAGGACTATGGCTACACCTTC. Its protein product is CASSDRQDYGYTF. The V gene is TRBV6-1, the J gene TRBJ1-2, with D maybe TRBD1 (6 bases). This CDR3 region has 13 residues. V was clipped by 3 bases and J by 3 bases, with 8 bases between them. The germline V gene has CDR1 MNHNS and CDR2 SASEGT.

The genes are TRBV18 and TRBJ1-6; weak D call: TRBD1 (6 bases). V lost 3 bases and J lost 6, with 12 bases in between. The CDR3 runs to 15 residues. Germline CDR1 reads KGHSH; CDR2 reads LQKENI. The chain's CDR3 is CASSPTGGLNSPLHF. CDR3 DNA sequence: TGTGCCAGCTCACCGACAGGCGGCCTTAATTCACCCCTCCACTTT.

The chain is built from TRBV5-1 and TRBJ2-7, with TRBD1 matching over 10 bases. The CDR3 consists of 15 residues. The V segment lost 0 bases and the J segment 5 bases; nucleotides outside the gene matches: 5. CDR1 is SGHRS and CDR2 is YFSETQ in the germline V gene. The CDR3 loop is CASSLGSGTGDEQYF. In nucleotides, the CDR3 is TGCGCCAGCAGCTTGGGCTCCGGGACAGGGGACGAGCAGTACTTC.

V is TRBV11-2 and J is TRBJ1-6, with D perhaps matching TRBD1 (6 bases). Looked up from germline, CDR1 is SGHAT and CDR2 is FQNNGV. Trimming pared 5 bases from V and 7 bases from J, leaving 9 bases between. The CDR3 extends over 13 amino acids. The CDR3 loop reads CASSMDRNSPLHF. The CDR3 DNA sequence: TGTGCCAGCAGCATGGACAGAAATTCACCCCTCCACTTT.

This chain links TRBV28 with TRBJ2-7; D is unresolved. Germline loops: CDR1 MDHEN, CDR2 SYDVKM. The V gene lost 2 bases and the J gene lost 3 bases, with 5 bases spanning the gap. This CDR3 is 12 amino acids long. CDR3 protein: CASSLNSYEQYF. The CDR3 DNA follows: TGTGCCAGCAGTTTAAACAGCTACGAGCAGTACTTC.